This T cell receptor (beta chain) comes out of a study of cytomegalovirus exposure and HLA in healthy donors. Whole-study findings and limits: Versus the approximately 700-donor mean, an Asian-associated ancestry cluster reportedly showed fewer N-insertions in a later analysis. Altogether, about 160 TCR beta chains were recorded as cytomegalovirus-associated. Roughly even sequencing depth across donors was the assumption behind the presence/absence analyses.

PCR primers comprised 60 Vbeta and 13 Jbeta primers. The assay was immunoSEQ multiplex PCR, and TCRdb's table has in-frame clones only and misses some. The data contain around 97,000 clones, under 85% of them seen just once; the ten biggest clones take up under 4.5%. Trimming cost V 5 bases and J 9 bases; bases outside gene matches: 4. The CDR3 length is 13 residues. Germline V gene data show CDR1 as MNHEY and CDR2 as SMNVEV (reference sequence). Turning to this clone: The target antigen is unknown.

The sequence came from a man over 45 in good health and CMV-seropositive. The chain has TRBV27 and TRBJ2-5, with 12 bases fitting TRBD1. Sequences were obtained from PBMCs. CDR3 sequence: CASSAGQGASQYF. The DNA for the CDR3 is TGTGCCAGCAGTGCGGGACAGGGGGCGTCCCAGTACTTC.